The 5 T cell receptor beta chains reported below all come from one sample, sequenced in a study of beta chain features in type 1 diabetes. Expressed TCRB transcripts were sequenced, since all the RNA that had been isolated was reverse transcribed. Sequencing used immunoSEQ multiplex PCR; TCRdb keeps in-frame clones, though not all of them. Among around 430,000 clones, about 32% were seen once, and the ten largest hold about 0.06%. The sample taken for sequencing was naive CD4+ T cells from blood. The origin of the receptors is a man between 18 and 35 years old in good health.

The J gene is TRBJ2-7, the V gene TRBV7-8, with D possibly being TRBD1 (6 bases). Germline V gene lookup returns CDR1 SGHVS and CDR2 FQNEAQ. The CDR3 extends over 15 amino acids. V lost 5 bases to trimming and J lost 0 bases, with 14 bases between them. CDR3 amino acids: CASSPSRDTSYEQYF. In nucleotides, the CDR3 is TGTGCCAGCAGCCCTTCCCGGGACACCTCCTACGAGCAGTACTTC.

There are a few counts of this clone. This sequence joins TRBV29-1 and TRBJ2-2, with 10 bases fitting TRBD2. The CDR3 is 13 residues long. Germline V gives CDR1 SQVTM, CDR2 ANQGSEA. The V and J ends lost 7 bases and 4 bases, in that order; junction bases with no gene match: 3. Here the CDR3 reads CSARTSGTGELFF. In nucleotides, the CDR3 is TGCAGCGCCCGGACTAGCGGCACCGGGGAGCTGTTTTTT.

This clone was counted between two and nine times. The same CDR3 arises from other DNA sequences in this sample as well. The genes are TRBV5-1 and TRBJ1-1; perhaps TRBD1 as D (5 bases). CDR3 size: 14 residues. CDR1 SGHRS and CDR2 YFSETQ come from the germline V gene. Between the trimmed V and J ends, which lost 1 base and 1 base, there was a span of 8 bases. The CDR3 region has the DNA TGCGCCAGCAGCTTGCAGGGCGGGAACACTGAAGCTTTCTTT. This encodes CASSLQGGNTEAFF.

V usage is TRBV28 and J usage is TRBJ2-1, with TRBD2 matching over 12 bases. From germline, CDR1 is MDHEN and CDR2 SYDVKM. J was trimmed by 7 bases and V by 5 bases; bases with no gene match: 6. This CDR3 has 15 amino acids. CDR3 nucleotide sequence: TGTGCCAGCAGTGAGCTAGCGGGAGGGTGGAATGAGCAGTTCTTC. Protein: CASSELAGGWNEQFF.

The chain combines TRBV10-3 with TRBJ2-7, with TRBD2 matching over 7 bases. Looked up from germline, CDR1 is ENHRY and CDR2 is SYGVKD. The CDR3 loop spans 14 amino acids. The ends lost 0 bases at V and 3 bases at J; junction bases unmatched: 2. This chain's CDR3 is CAISESTGGYEQYF. In nucleotides, the CDR3 is TGTGCCATCAGTGAGTCAACGGGAGGCTACGAGCAGTACTTC.